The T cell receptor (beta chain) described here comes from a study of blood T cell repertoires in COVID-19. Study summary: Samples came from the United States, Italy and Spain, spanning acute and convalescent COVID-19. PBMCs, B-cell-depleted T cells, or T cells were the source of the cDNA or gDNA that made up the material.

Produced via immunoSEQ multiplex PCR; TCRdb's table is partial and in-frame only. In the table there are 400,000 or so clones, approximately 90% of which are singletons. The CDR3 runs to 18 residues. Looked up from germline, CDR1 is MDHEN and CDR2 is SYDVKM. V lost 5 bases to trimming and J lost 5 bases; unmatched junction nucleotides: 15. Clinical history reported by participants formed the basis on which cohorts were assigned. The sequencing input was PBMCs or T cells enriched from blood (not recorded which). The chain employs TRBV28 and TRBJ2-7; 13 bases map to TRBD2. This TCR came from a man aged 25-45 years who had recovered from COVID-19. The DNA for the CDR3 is TGTGCCAGCAGTGGGCCTCCTAAGACTAGCGGGAGGAAGGACGAGCAGTACTTC. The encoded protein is CASSGPPKTSGRKDEQYF. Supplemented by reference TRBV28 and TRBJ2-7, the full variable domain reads DVKVTQSSRYLVKRTGEKVFLECVQDMDHENMFWYRQDPGLGLRLIYFSYDVKMKEKGDIPEGYSVSREKKERFSLILESASTNQTSMYLCASSGPPKTSGRKDEQYFGPGTRLTVT.